This T cell receptor (beta chain) comes out of a study of blood T cell repertoires in COVID-19. Background on the study: Samples came from the United States, Italy and Spain, spanning acute and convalescent COVID-19.

Germline CDR1 ENHRY, CDR2 SYGVKD. The V segment lost 5 bases and the J segment 2 bases; nucleotides outside the gene matches: 8. This CDR3 has 15 amino acids. Original data processing: For nucleated cells, counts were estimated from reference gene primer amplification. Profiling relied on immunoSEQ multiplex PCR, and the TCRdb table lists in-frame clones only, not all of them. The V and J calls and clone size are taken from that table; D and trimming were inferred from the DNA. The table includes some 200,000 clones, around 86% detected once. This clone appeared a few times. Recruitment covered about two dozen US areas and drew participants whose ages spanned roughly 18 to 100 years. In assigning cohorts, the study relied on participant-reported clinical history.

Sequences were obtained from PBMCs or T cells enriched from blood (not recorded which). This clonotype was sampled from a woman aged 50 to 60 with acute COVID-19. The rearrangement joins TRBV10-3 to TRBJ2-7, with TRBD2 matching 8 bases. Here the CDR3 DNA reads TGTGCCATCAGTTCCGAGGGGCGGGGGGCCTACGAGCAGTACTTC. Translation gives CAISSEGRGAYEQYF.